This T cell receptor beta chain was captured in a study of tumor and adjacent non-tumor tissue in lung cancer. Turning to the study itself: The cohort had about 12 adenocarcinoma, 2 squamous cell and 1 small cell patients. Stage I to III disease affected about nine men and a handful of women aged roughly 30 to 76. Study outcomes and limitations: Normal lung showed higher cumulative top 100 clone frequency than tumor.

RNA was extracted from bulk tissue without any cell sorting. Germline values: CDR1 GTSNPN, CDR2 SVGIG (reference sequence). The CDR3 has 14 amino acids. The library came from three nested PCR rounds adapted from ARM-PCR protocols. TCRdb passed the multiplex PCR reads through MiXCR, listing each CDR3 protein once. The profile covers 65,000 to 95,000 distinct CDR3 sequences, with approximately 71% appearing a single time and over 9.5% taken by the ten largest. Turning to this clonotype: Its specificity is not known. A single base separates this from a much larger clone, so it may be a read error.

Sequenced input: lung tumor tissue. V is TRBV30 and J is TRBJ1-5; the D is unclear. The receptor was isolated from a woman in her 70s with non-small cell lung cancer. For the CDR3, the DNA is TGTGCCTGGAGTGTACGGGATCGGAATCAGCCCGAGCATTTT. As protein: CAWSVRDRNQPEHF. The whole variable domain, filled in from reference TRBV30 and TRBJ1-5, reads SQTIHQWPATLVQPVGSPLSLECTVEGTSNPNLYWYRQAAGRGLQLLFYSVGIGQISSEVPQNLSASRPQDRQFILSSKKLLLSDSGFYLCAWSVRDRNQPEHFGDGTRLSIL.